These 27 T cell receptor beta chains share one sample of origin, sequenced in a study of T cells after yellow fever vaccination. TCRdb passed the 5' RACE reads through MiXCR, listing each CDR3 protein once. The repertoire consists of hundreds of thousands of distinct CDR3 sequences, with around a tenth occurring once and the leading ten covering around 20%. The sequencing used PBMCs, collected on the day of the first yellow fever vaccination. Receptors were obtained from a man younger than 30 who received the YFV17D yellow fever vaccine.

The rearrangement uses TRBV19 and TRBJ1-5; 9 nucleotides agree with TRBD1. J was trimmed by 0 bases and V by 7 bases; bases with no gene match: 7. CDR3 length equals 16 residues. Germline-derived CDR1 and CDR2 are LNHDA and SQIVND (reference sequence). CDR3 loop: CASKRDRDHSNQPQHF. Here the CDR3 DNA reads TGTGCCAGTAAACGGGACAGGGACCATAGCAATCAGCCCCAGCATTTT.

V usage is TRBV12-3 or TRBV12-4 and J usage is TRBJ2-5; D is uncertain. The CDR3 runs 15 residues. The V and J ends lost 3 bases and 1 base respectively, with 12 bases between them. CDR3 sequence: CASSFHNMGQETQYF. Written as DNA, the CDR3 is TGTGCCAGCAGTTTTCATAATATGGGCCAAGAGACCCAGTACTTC.

V and J are TRBV7-8 and TRBJ2-7, with D possibly being TRBD2 (6 bases). V lost 5 bases and J lost 0, with 17 bases in between. CDR3 length: 16 residues. The germline CDR1 and CDR2 sequences are SGHVS and FQNEAQ. CDR3 amino acids: CASSLGAMGGSYEQYV. The CDR3 region has the DNA TGTGCCAGCAGCCTCGGCGCAATGGGGGGCTCCTACGAGCAGTACGTC.

The V gene is TRBV29-1, the J gene TRBJ2-2; D not resolved. Looked up from germline, CDR1 is SQVTM and CDR2 is ANQGSEA. The ends were cut back, 7 bases at V and 3 bases at J, with 15 bases in the middle. This CDR3 is 14 amino acids long. The CDR3 reads CSAKSGRDTGELFF. The CDR3 DNA reads as TGCAGCGCTAAGAGTGGTAGAGACACCGGGGAGCTGTTTTTT.

This clonotype occurred many times. The V and J genes are TRBV29-1 and TRBJ2-5; unclear D gene. Germline values: CDR1 SQVTM, CDR2 ANQGSEA. This CDR3 region has 11 residues. V was shortened by 0 bases and J by 5 bases, with 4 bases between the two germline ends. CDR3 residues: CSVEDDETQYF. For the CDR3, the DNA is TGCAGCGTTGAAGATGACGAGACCCAGTACTTC.

This clonotype was seen more than once but under ten times. The rearrangement joins TRBV7-2 to TRBJ2-5, with D perhaps given as TRBD1 or TRBD2 (6 bases each). Germline V gene sequence: CDR1 SGHTA, CDR2 FQGNSA. Trimming stripped 1 base from V and 10 bases from J, with 16 bases between. The CDR3 covers 14 residues. CDR3 coding DNA: TGTGCCAGCAGCTTAGTGAGGGGGACTCGGGGCCAGTACTTC. It encodes CASSLVRGTRGQYF.

This chain uses TRBV7-9 with TRBJ2-7; possibly TRBD1 for D (5 bases). Per germline, CDR1 SEHNR and CDR2 FQNEAQ (reference sequence). The CDR3 consists of 13 residues. Trimming cost V 7 bases and J 6 bases, with 16 bases left between them. CDR3 DNA: TGTGCCAGCACATCCAGGGAAACGGGCGAGCAGTACTTC. It yields the protein CASTSRETGEQYF.

The genes are TRBV4-1 and TRBJ1-4; the D gene is possibly TRBD1 (5 bases). The CDR3 consists of 15 residues. Between the trimmed V and J ends, which lost 3 bases and 1 base, there was a span of 9 bases. Germline loops: CDR1 MGHRA, CDR2 YSYEKL. The CDR3 loop is CASSHPRGTNEKLFF. As DNA, the CDR3 is TGCGCCAGCAGCCATCCAAGGGGAACTAATGAAAAACTGTTTTTT.

Many counts were recorded for this clonotype. V is TRBV5-1 and J is TRBJ2-2, with D unclear. The CDR3 consists of 15 residues. Germline lookup yields CDR1 SGHRS and CDR2 YFSETQ. V lost 1 base, J lost 7 bases, and 14 bases lay in between. CDR3 protein: CASSLLAQRSGELFF. The CDR3 region has the DNA TGCGCCAGCAGCTTGCTGGCCCAGAGGAGCGGGGAGCTGTTTTTT.

The rearrangement links TRBV29-1 to TRBJ2-2; TRBD1 aligns across 11 bases. Germline CDR1 SQVTM, CDR2 ANQGSEA. V lost 7 bases to trimming and J lost 6 bases; unmatched junction nucleotides: 7. The CDR3 has 14 amino acids. The CDR3 sequence: CSAPGQGASGELFF. The CDR3, as DNA: TGCAGCGCCCCAGGACAGGGGGCTTCCGGGGAGCTGTTTTTT.

This clonotype occurred many times. This sequence joins TRBV5-6 and TRBJ2-2; 10 bases are a match to TRBD1. V lost 4 bases, J lost 4 bases, and 7 bases stayed unmatched. CDR3 length: 16 residues. The germline CDR1 and CDR2 sequences are SGHDT and YYEEEE. CDR3 loop: CASSPTGGAGTGELFF. The CDR3 DNA is TGTGCCAGCAGCCCGACAGGGGGCGCTGGCACCGGGGAGCTGTTTTTT.

The chain joins TRBV6-2 or TRBV6-3 to TRBJ2-5, with 7 bases that match TRBD1. Germline lookup yields CDR1 MNHEY and CDR2 SVGEGT. J was trimmed by 3 bases and V by 0 bases; bases with no gene match: 13. This CDR3 has 18 amino acids. The CDR3 DNA is TGTGCCAGCAGTTACTCGATGATCCGACAGGGTAGGGAAGAGACCCAGTACTTC. Translating gives CASSYSMIRQGREETQYF.

The genes are TRBV4-2 and TRBJ1-2; tentatively, D is TRBD1 (5 bases). CDR3 size: 16 residues. Germline CDR1 reads LGHNA; CDR2 reads YNFKEQ. Trimming pared 0 bases from V and 5 bases from J, leaving 16 bases between. CDR3 nucleotides: TGTGCCAGCAGCCAAGAAACCCAGGGATCTTTTTATGGCTACACCTTC. As protein: CASSQETQGSFYGYTF.

This clonotype was detected many times. V and J are TRBV7-9 and TRBJ1-1, with D perhaps TRBD1 (5 bases). V was clipped by 5 bases and J by 4 bases, with 11 bases between them. The CDR3 has 13 amino acids. CDR1 and CDR2 from the germline V gene are SEHNR and FQNEAQ (reference sequence). CDR3 in amino acids: CASSPGGFTEAFF. In DNA form, the CDR3 reads TGTGCCAGCAGCCCGGGGGGGTTCACTGAAGCTTTCTTT.

This clonotype has just a few counts. In DNA, the CDR3 is TGTGCCAGCAGCTTCTATGGGACAGGAAATGAAAAACTGTTTTTT. As protein: CASSFYGTGNEKLFF. The chain recombines TRBV7-9 with TRBJ1-4; 8 nucleotides agree with TRBD1. Trimming removed 3 bases from V and 5 bases from J; junction bases left unmatched: 5. The CDR3 length is 15 residues. Germline V lookup: CDR1 SEHNR, CDR2 FQNEAQ (reference sequence).

This rearrangement joins TRBV15 to TRBJ2-5, with 9 bases fitting TRBD1. CDR1 and CDR2 from the germline V gene are LNHNV and YYDKDF (reference sequence). J gave up 1 base and V 3 bases, and 15 bases lay outside the gene matches. This CDR3 is 19 amino acids long. The CDR3 DNA reads TGTGCCACCAGCAGGGACCGGATCGCCGGACAGGGGAGCCAAGAGACCCAGTACTTC. Residues: CATSRDRIAGQGSQETQYF.

The chain carries TRBV7-2 and TRBJ2-7; 9 nucleotides agree with TRBD1. The CDR3 is made up of 14 amino acids. CDR1 is SGHTA, CDR2 FQGNSA, per germline. The V and J ends lost 2 bases and 7 bases, in that order; junction bases with no gene match: 6. Here the CDR3 reads CASSLRQGGPEQYF. The DNA of the CDR3 is TGTGCCAGCAGCTTAAGACAGGGGGGACCGGAGCAGTACTTC.

This clonotype was seen once. The rearrangement joins TRBV7-2 to TRBJ2-3, with a weak D call TRBD1 (5 bases). V lost 2 bases, J lost 4 bases, and 10 bases lay in between. CDR3 length: 14 amino acids. CDR1 SGHTA and CDR2 FQGNSA come from the germline V gene. This CDR3 is CASSLPGFSDTQYF. In DNA, the CDR3 is TGTGCCAGCAGCTTACCAGGGTTTTCAGATACGCAGTATTTT.

This clonotype was counted a few times. V gene TRBV6-2 or TRBV6-3 combines with J gene TRBJ1-5, with D uncertain. The germline V gene encodes CDR1 MNHEY and CDR2 SVGEGT. This CDR3 contains 13 residues. Deletions cut 3 bases from V and 7 bases from J, with 10 bases between. CDR3 sequence reads: CASSYTVGQPQHF. For the CDR3, the DNA is TGTGCCAGCAGTTATACAGTTGGGCAGCCCCAGCATTTT.

This clonotype has a handful of counts. As the CDR3 is not closed by the conserved phenylalanine or tryptophan, this likely results from a read error. The DNA is omitted, as the CDR3 cannot be located on it reliably, and the CDR3 follows TCRdb's listing. The chain joins TRBV6-1 to TRBJ1-2; TRBD1, the table's D call, was not compared with the DNA. Germline lookup yields CDR1 MNHNS and CDR2 SASEGT. The CDR3 sequence runs 13 residues, both termini included. The CDR3 spells CASSPPSGTGPEH.

DNA for the CDR3: TGTGCCACTCCGGTCGTGGCGGGGGGGAGTAATGAGCAGTTCTTC. Protein: CATPVVAGGSNEQFF. The gene calls are TRBV7-9 and TRBJ2-1; 9 bases agree with TRBD2. Unmatched junction bases numbered 14, after V lost 10 bases and J lost 7 bases. The germline gives CDR1 SEHNR, CDR2 FQNEAQ (reference sequence). The CDR3 covers 15 residues.

This clonotype was detected a few times. The J gene is TRBJ1-5, the V gene TRBV4-1; D unresolved. Per germline, CDR1 MGHRA and CDR2 YSYEKL. V was clipped by 1 base and J by 1 base, with 11 bases between them. CDR3 length equals 16 residues. The CDR3 nucleotides read TGCGCCAGCAGCCAAGGGTTGGACGGCAGCAATCAGCCCCAGCATTTT. As protein: CASSQGLDGSNQPQHF.

This clonotype turned up a few times. The rearrangement links TRBV9 to TRBJ2-1, with a tentative D call TRBD2 (5 bases). From germline, CDR1 is SGDLS and CDR2 YYNGEE. Trimming stripped 4 bases from V and 6 bases from J, with 20 bases between. This CDR3 contains 16 residues. The CDR3, as DNA: TGTGCCAGCAGCCCATCCCCACTAGTGATCGCCAATGAGCAGTTCTTC. It specifies CASSPSPLVIANEQFF.

The V call is TRBV5-1, the J call TRBJ1-2; weak D call: TRBD1 (6 bases). CDR1 SGHRS and CDR2 YFSETQ come from the germline V gene. V was trimmed by 4 bases and J by 12 bases, leaving 25 bases between them. This CDR3 spans 15 amino acids. Here the CDR3 DNA reads TGCGCCAGCAGCATGACGGGGACTCAGGGGACCGACGACACCTTC. This translates into CASSMTGTQGTDDTF.

This clonotype was recorded a few times. The chain links TRBV11-2 to TRBJ1-5; 8 bases match TRBD1. The germline V gene has CDR1 SGHAT and CDR2 FQNNGV. The CDR3 extends over 14 amino acids. The ends lost 6 bases at V and 3 bases at J; junction bases unmatched: 4. CDR3 region: CASSDRGANQPQHF. In nucleotides, the CDR3 is TGTGCCAGCAGTGACAGGGGCGCCAATCAGCCCCAGCATTTT.

The V and J genes are TRBV28 and TRBJ2-7; D could derive from TRBD1 or TRBD2 (6 bases each). CDR3 length equals 15 residues. The V and J ends lost 7 bases and 7 bases respectively, with 23 bases between them. In germline, CDR1 is MDHEN, CDR2 SYDVKM. CDR3 sequence: CASIWIRGLSWEQYV. The CDR3 bases are TGTGCCAGCATATGGATTCGGGGGCTTAGTTGGGAGCAGTACGTC.

This chain uses TRBV18 with TRBJ2-1, with no clear D. V lost 3 bases to trimming and J lost 9 bases, with 9 bases between them. The V gene's germline CDR1 is KGHSH and CDR2 LQKENI. This CDR3 spans 12 amino acids. CDR3: CASSPRVGEQFF. For the CDR3, the DNA is TGTGCCAGCTCACCGAGAGTTGGTGAGCAGTTCTTC. The full variable domain, with the rest looked up from reference TRBV18 and TRBJ2-1, is NAGVMQNPRHLVRRRGQEARLRCSPMKGHSHVYWYRQLPEEGLKFMVYLQKENIIDESGMPKERFSAEFPKEGPSILRIQQVVRGDSAAYFCASSPRVGEQFFGPGTRLTVL.